This entry is about one T cell receptor beta chain. Germline V gene sequence: CDR1 LGHDT, CDR2 YNNKEL (reference sequence). The CDR3 extends over 15 amino acids. V gave up 2 bases and J gave up 6 bases; unmatched junction bases: 7. These data belong to a study of blood T cell repertoires in COVID-19. TCRdb's table, derived via immunoSEQ multiplex PCR, lists solely in-frame clones and lacks some. The sample has 250,000 to 300,000 clones, approximately 82% seen once. The chain is built from TRBV3-1 (or the pseudogene TRBV3-2) and TRBJ2-7; 10 bases align to TRBD2. The receptor comes from a man aged 35 to 55 who had been exposed to COVID-19. Sequences were obtained from PBMCs or T cells enriched from blood (not recorded which). CDR3 bases: TGTGCCAGCAGCCAACGAGCGGGAGGGCTTACCGAGCAGTACTTC. As protein: CASSQRAGGLTEQYF.